Listed below are T cell receptor beta chains from one sample, sequenced in a study of brain T cells in children with intractable seizures. Sequencing was performed with immunoSEQ multiplex PCR; in TCRdb, only in-frame clones are kept and a portion is missing. The sample holds about 320,000 clones, more than 85% seen once. Sequencing was performed on peripheral blood, taken less than 6 months after surgery. These receptors originate from a boy younger than two with tuberous sclerosis and intractable seizures. Both conserved end residues are part of each CDR3. A D gene is named only where the DNA matches it firmly. Clone size is not always given. Where it is, it says once, few, many or a class for expanded clones.

clone_size | j_call | v_call | d_call | cdr3_nt | cdr3_aa
- | TRBJ2-7 | TRBV30 | - | TGTGCCTGGAGTGTACCCCTGTCGGTCAGGGTTCCCTACGAGCAGTACTTC | CAWSVPLSVRVPYEQYF
- | TRBJ2-3 | TRBV19 | TRBD2 | TGTTGCGGCGGGGGGCCGAACACAGATACGCAGTATTTT | CCGGGPNTDTQYF
- | TRBJ1-1 | TRBV2 | TRBD1 | TGTGCCAGCATATCACAGGGGTTGACTGAAGCTTTCTTT | CASISQGLTEAFF
- | TRBJ2-3 | TRBV5-6 | TRBD2 | TGTGCCAGCAGTCTACCTAGCGGGAGCACAGATACGCAGTATTTT | CASSLPSGSTDTQYF
- | TRBJ1-5 | TRBV27 | - | TGTGCCAGCAGTTCGGCCAGGTCCCTTCAGCCCCAGCATTTT | CASSSARSLQPQHF
- | TRBJ2-5 | TRBV11-3 | - | TGTGCCAGCAGCTTAGGGCCCTTACGAGAGGGATGGGAGACCCAGTACTTC | CASSLGPLREGWETQYF
- | TRBJ1-5 | TRBV7-2 | - | TGTGCCAGCAGCTCCGTTGGGGATAATCAGCCCCAGCATTTT | CASSSVGDNQPQHF
- | TRBJ2-2 | TRBV4-2 | - | TGTGCCAGCAGCCAAGATGGGCAGCCGGGAAGGTACACCGGGGAGCTGTTTTTT | CASSQDGQPGRYTGELFF
- | TRBJ2-1 | TRBV27 | TRBD1 | TGTGCCAGCAGTCCAAGGACAGGGGCTATACTACCTGGTGAGCAGTTCTTC | CASSPRTGAILPGEQFF
once | TRBJ2-7 | TRBV4-1 | - | TGCGCCAGCAGCCCTACTGGGGTCTACGAGCAGTACTTC | CASSPTGVYEQYF
- | TRBJ1-5 | TRBV6-1 | - | TGTGCCAGCAGTGAAGCCGGCAGGGGAGGTCAGCCCCAGCATTTT | CASSEAGRGGQPQHF
- | TRBJ1-2 | TRBV7-8 | TRBD1 | TGTGCCAGCAGCCGGACAGGGGGTTCCTATGGCTACACCTTC | CASSRTGGSYGYTF
- | TRBJ2-1 | TRBV5-4 | - | TGTGCCAGCAGCTTGGGCAGTTCCCCCCAGCAGTTCTTC | CASSLGSSPQQFF
- | TRBJ2-2 | TRBV7-3 | - | TGTGCCAGCAGCTTAAGGCCCCCCAGGCCCCCTAACACCGGGGAGCTGTTTTTT | CASSLRPPRPPNTGELFF
- | TRBJ2-2 | TRBV3-1/TRBV3-2 | TRBD2 | TGTGCCAGCAGCCAAGAAGATAGCGGGCGCACCGGGGAGCTGTTTTTT | CASSQEDSGRTGELFF
- | TRBJ1-2 | TRBV4-1 | - | TGCGCCAGCAGCCAAGATAGGAGGAATATGGGTGGCTACACCTTC | CASSQDRRNMGGYTF
- | TRBJ2-5 | TRBV11-2 | - | TGTGCCAGCACCCGAAACCCGAGGGAGACCCAGTACTTC | CASTRNPRETQYF
- | TRBJ1-5 | TRBV2 | TRBD1 | TGTGCCAGCAGTAGGGACAGGGATCAGCCCCAGCATTTT | CASSRDRDQPQHF
- | TRBJ1-2 | TRBV28 | TRBD1 | TGTGCCAGCAGTTTACAGGGGGCTAACTATGGCTACACCTTC | CASSLQGANYGYTF
- | TRBJ2-1 | TRBV7-3 | - | TGTGCCAGCAGCCCGAAAGGAGGCGGAAGCTCCTACAATGAGCAGTTCTTC | CASSPKGGGSSYNEQFF
- | TRBJ2-1 | TRBV19 | - | TGTGCCAGTAGTAGAAGCGGGTACAGCTCCTACAATGAGCAGTTCTTC | CASSRSGYSSYNEQFF
- | TRBJ1-4 | TRBV5-8 | - | TGTGCCAGCAGCACGACCCCGGAGGAAAAACTGTTTTTT | CASSTTPEEKLFF
- | TRBJ1-1 | TRBV2 | - | TGTGCCAGCAGTGTGGGGACGACCATGAACACTGAAGCTTTCTTT | CASSVGTTMNTEAFF
- | TRBJ2-1 | TRBV28 | - | TGTGCCAGCAGGGGGGACAATTACAATGAGCAGTTCTTC | CASRGDNYNEQFF
- | TRBJ2-3 | TRBV7-9 | TRBD2 | TGTGCCAGCAGCTTTGCAGCGGGGTTCACAGATACGCAGTATTTT | CASSFAAGFTDTQYF
- | TRBJ2-2 | TRBV15 | - | TGTGCCACCAGCCGGGAGTTAACCGGGGAGCTGTTTTTT | CATSRELTGELFF
- | TRBJ1-1 | TRBV18 | TRBD1 | TGTGCCAGCTCAATAAACCGGGACAGTAACACTGAAGCTTTCTTT | CASSINRDSNTEAFF
- | TRBJ2-7 | TRBV6-1 | - | TGTGCCAGCAGTGAAATGCCAAGGGGTACGAACTACGAGCAGTACTTC | CASSEMPRGTNYEQYF
few | TRBJ1-5 | TRBV11-2 | TRBD1 | TGTGCCAGCAGCTTAGACAGGGGGGTGAATCCCCAGCATTTT | CASSLDRGVNPQHF